A selection of T cell receptor beta chains follows, all from one sample in a study of response to subunit inactivated influenza vaccine. TCRdb recomputed calls from the RT-PCR reads with MiXCR, one row per CDR3 protein. This sample yields more than 550,000 distinct CDR3 sequences, of which about 10% are seen a single time; 10% belongs to the top ten. The source was PBMCs from blood, collected on the day of vaccination. The receptor source for this set is a man aged 45-60 years who received an inactivated influenza vaccine. The CDR3 runs from the conserved cysteine through the conserved F or W. Each record gives: J gene, D gene, V gene, clone size, CDR3 protein, CDR3 DNA. D genes are given only for firm matches. Part of the rows lack a size; the others show once, few, many or a class for expanded clones.

>TRBJ2-1|NA|TRBV9|few
CASSVPARKGQFF
TGTGCCAGCAGCGTCCCTGCTCGGAAGGGGCAGTTCTTC
>TRBJ2-5|TRBD2|TRBV4-3|few
CASSPGTTSGRAGETQYF
TGCGCCAGCAGCCCGGGGACTACTAGCGGGAGGGCCGGAGAGACCCAGTACTTC
>TRBJ1-2|TRBD1|TRBV5-1|NA
CASGPGTGVGYTF
TGCGCCAGCGGACCTGGGACAGGCGTTGGCTACACCTTC
>TRBJ1-1|TRBD1|TRBV7-9|many
CASGGTGLTTEAFF
TGTGCCAGCGGGGGGACAGGCCTTACCACTGAAGCTTTCTTT
>TRBJ2-7|TRBD2|TRBV20-1|NA
CSARPGLEAYEQYF
TGCAGTGCTAGACCGGGACTAGAGGCCTACGAGCAGTACTTC
>TRBJ1-2|NA|TRBV12-3/TRBV12-4|NA
CASSLFRGSGYGYTF
TGTGCCAGCAGTTTATTCCGGGGGTCTGGCTATGGCTACACCTTC
>TRBJ1-2|NA|TRBV5-1|NA
CASSLFAETNYGYTF
TGCGCCAGCAGCTTGTTTGCGGAGACTAACTATGGCTACACCTTC
>TRBJ2-1|NA|TRBV30|NA
CAWSKYGEQFF
TGTGCCTGGAGTAAATACGGTGAGCAGTTCTTC
>TRBJ2-1|TRBD2|TRBV20-1|few
CSARASSGYNEQFF
TGCAGTGCTAGAGCGTCTAGCGGATACAATGAGCAGTTCTTC
>TRBJ1-1|NA|TRBV7-9|many
CASTLGSDTEAFF
TGTGCCAGCACCCTCGGGTCGGACACTGAAGCTTTCTTT
>TRBJ2-2|NA|TRBV29-1|few
CSVVQVTGELFF
TGCAGCGTGGTACAGGTCACCGGGGAGCTGTTTTTT
>TRBJ2-1|TRBD2|TRBV5-6|few
CASSRGLAGGYYEQFF
TGTGCCAGCAGCCGTGGACTAGCGGGAGGATACTATGAGCAGTTCTTC
>TRBJ1-1|NA|TRBV2|few
CASKPYGGNTEAFF
TGTGCCAGCAAACCTTACGGGGGGAACACTGAAGCTTTCTTT
>TRBJ1-3|NA|TRBV12-3/TRBV12-4|NA
CASRRRTESGNTIYF
TGTGCCAGCAGACGCCGGACAGAGTCTGGAAACACCATATATTTT
>TRBJ2-7|NA|TRBV15|NA
CATSSLQSSYEQYF
TGTGCCACCAGCAGTCTCCAAAGCTCCTACGAGCAGTACTTC
>TRBJ2-1|TRBD2|TRBV11-2|NA
CASRRLGGGAYNEQFF
TGTGCCAGCAGAAGGCTTGGCGGGGGGGCCTACAATGAGCAGTTCTTC
>TRBJ2-1|TRBD2|TRBV9|few
CASSVDIWVAGSHSYNEEQFF
TGTGCCAGCAGCGTAGACATCTGGGTAGCGGGGAGCCACTCCTACAATGAAGAGCAGTTCTTC
>TRBJ2-3|NA|TRBV7-9|few
CASRRDALLTDTQYF
TGTGCCAGCAGACGGGACGCCTTGCTCACAGATACGCAGTATTTT
>TRBJ1-5|NA|TRBV5-5|few
CASGLDAGSNQPQHF
TGTGCCAGCGGCTTAGACGCAGGAAGCAATCAGCCCCAGCATTTT
>TRBJ1-3|TRBD1|TRBV6-5|many
CASSYSGTGGSGNTIYF
TGTGCCAGCAGTTACTCCGGGACAGGCGGCTCTGGAAACACCATATATTTT
>TRBJ2-3|TRBD2|TRBV2|NA
CASSFSKLLSGGSTDTQYF
TGTGCCAGCAGTTTCTCCAAGCTTCTTTCCGGGGGGAGCACAGATACGCAGTATTTT
>TRBJ2-2|NA|TRBV5-8|NA
CASIWLGLGNTGELFF
TGTGCCAGCATCTGGCTGGGTTTGGGGAACACCGGGGAGCTGTTTTTT
>TRBJ1-2|TRBD1|TRBV4-1|few
CASSRPDRESDGYTF
TGCGCCAGCAGCCGACCGGACAGGGAATCAGATGGCTACACCTTC
>TRBJ2-2|TRBD2|TRBV10-3|NA
CAIREGLAGNTGELFF
TGTGCCATCAGAGAAGGACTAGCGGGGAACACCGGGGAGCTGTTTTTT
>TRBJ2-7|NA|TRBV20-1|NA
CSARQGTTSEQYF
TGCAGTGCTAGACAGGGGACTACCTCGGAGCAGTACTTC
>TRBJ1-2|NA|TRBV28|few
CASSDRIYGYTF
TGTGCCAGTTCAGACAGGATCTATGGCTACACCTTC
>TRBJ2-3|NA|TRBV4-1|few
CASSQVAGSTDTQYF
TGCGCCAGCAGCCAAGTGGCAGGCAGCACAGATACGCAGTATTTT
>TRBJ2-5|NA|TRBV12-3/TRBV12-4|few
CASSLQVVGETQYF
TGTGCCAGCAGTCTACAGGTTGTGGGGGAGACCCAGTACTTC
>TRBJ2-7|TRBD2|TRBV7-2|few
CASSLRGGVLAYEQYF
TGTGCCAGCAGCTTACGGGGGGGGGTCCTCGCCTACGAGCAGTACTTC
>TRBJ2-7|TRBD1|TRBV20-1|NA
CSAKPGGLYEQYF
TGCAGTGCTAAGCCAGGGGGCCTCTACGAGCAGTACTTC
>TRBJ2-3|NA|TRBV9|many
CASSGTPTDTQYF
TGTGCCAGCAGCGGCACTCCCACAGATACGCAGTATTTT
>TRBJ2-1|NA|TRBV27|NA
CASRLHRDNEQFF
TGTGCCAGCAGGCTACACAGGGACAATGAGCAGTTCTTC
>TRBJ2-7|TRBD1|TRBV7-9|NA
CASSLPGQGFNEQYF
TGTGCCAGCAGTCTACCGGGACAGGGGTTCAACGAGCAGTACTTC
>TRBJ2-5|NA|TRBV15|NA
CATSRVSIQETQYF
TGTGCCACCAGCAGAGTGTCCATTCAAGAGACCCAGTACTTC
>TRBJ2-7|NA|TRBV5-1|NA
CASSLDFWAGIYEQYF
TGCGCCAGCAGCTTGGATTTTTGGGCGGGAATTTACGAGCAGTACTTC
>TRBJ2-5|NA|TRBV12-3/TRBV12-4|few
CASSFGGRGETQYF
TGTGCCAGCAGTTTCGGGGGCCGGGGAGAGACCCAGTACTTC
>TRBJ2-7|NA|TRBV9|few
CASSVEGGNYEQYF
TGTGCCAGCAGCGTAGAGGGGGGGAACTACGAGCAGTACTTC
>TRBJ2-5|NA|TRBV3-1|NA
CACSQDQGYRETQYF
TGTGCCTGCAGCCAAGATCAGGGGTATAGAGAGACCCAGTACTTC
>TRBJ2-3|TRBD1|TRBV5-1|NA
CASSPWTGKDTQYF
TGCGCCAGCAGCCCCTGGACAGGGAAAGATACGCAGTATTTT
>TRBJ1-2|NA|TRBV6-1|NA
CASSRGGRDGYTF
TGTGCCAGCAGCCGCGGGGGGCGGGATGGCTACACCTTC
>TRBJ2-1|NA|TRBV7-2|few
CASSLDKESSYNEQFF
TGTGCCAGCAGCTTAGACAAGGAGAGCTCCTACAATGAGCAGTTCTTC
>TRBJ2-3|NA|TRBV3-1|few
CASSQVLGRSTDTQYF
TGTGCCAGCAGCCAAGTTTTAGGGAGGAGCACAGATACGCAGTATTTT
>TRBJ2-7|NA|TRBV7-9|few
CASSPPGGDMSEQYF
TGTGCCAGCAGCCCCCCAGGGGGGGATATGAGTGAGCAGTACTTC
>TRBJ2-7|TRBD1|TRBV2|NA
CASRDGQGAMGEQYF
TGTGCCAGCAGGGACGGACAGGGGGCAATGGGAGAGCAGTACTTC
>TRBJ2-1|TRBD2|TRBV12-3/TRBV12-4|NA
CASSGRPSTSGNYNEQFF
TGTGCCAGCAGTGGCCGTCCTAGTACTAGCGGCAATTACAATGAGCAGTTCTTC
>TRBJ2-2|NA|TRBV18|many
CASSTSDIFIAPATGELFF
TGTGCCAGCTCAACATCTGACATTTTCATCGCCCCTGCGACCGGGGAGCTGTTTTTT
>TRBJ2-2|NA|TRBV5-5|NA
CASSPRGAANTGELFF
TGTGCCAGCAGCCCCCGGGGGGCCGCGAACACCGGGGAGCTGTTTTTT
>TRBJ2-3|NA|TRBV7-8|few
CASRKHRTASTDTQYF
TGTGCCAGCAGGAAACACAGGACGGCTAGCACAGATACGCAGTATTTT
>TRBJ2-5|TRBD1|TRBV5-1|few
CASSPGWGQGQETQYF
TGCGCCAGCAGCCCGGGGTGGGGACAGGGACAAGAGACCCAGTACTTC
>TRBJ2-3|NA|TRBV12-3/TRBV12-4|many
CASSFGGGPSDTQYF
TGTGCCAGCAGTTTTGGGGGGGGGCCCTCAGATACGCAGTATTTT
>TRBJ2-7|NA|TRBV27|few
CASSLSEGHKQYF
TGTGCCAGCAGTTTAAGCGAGGGCCACAAGCAGTACTTC
>TRBJ2-3|NA|TRBV13|few
CASIHSGGGDTDTQYF
TGTGCCAGCATCCATTCAGGAGGCGGGGACACAGATACGCAGTATTTT
>TRBJ1-2|NA|TRBV6-1|few
CASNIRQAPDFYGYTF
TGTGCCAGCAACATAAGACAGGCCCCAGATTTCTATGGCTACACCTTC
>TRBJ1-3|NA|TRBV14|many
CASSQDIPSSGNTIYF
TGTGCCAGCAGCCAAGATATCCCGTCCTCTGGAAACACCATATATTTT
>TRBJ2-3|NA|TRBV14|once
CASSQAWGHRGTDTQYF
TGTGCCAGCAGCCAAGCTTGGGGGCACAGGGGCACAGATACGCAGTATTTT
>TRBJ2-3|NA|TRBV9|few
CASSARAGVGTRTDTQYF
TGTGCCAGCAGTGCAAGAGCAGGGGTCGGGACCCGCACAGATACGCAGTATTTT
>TRBJ1-6|TRBD1|TRBV6-1|NA
CASQTGDNSPLHF
TGTGCCAGCCAAACAGGGGACAATTCACCCCTCCACTTT
>TRBJ2-3|NA|TRBV9|NA
CASSVGTLPTDTQYF
TGTGCCAGCAGCGTAGGGACCCTACCCACGGATACGCAGTATTTT
>TRBJ2-7|NA|TRBV6-5|NA
CASSYRSGPPHWEQYF
TGTGCCAGCAGTTACCGGTCGGGGCCTCCCCATTGGGAGCAGTACTTC
>TRBJ2-1|TRBD2|TRBV20-1|NA
CSARVASGYNEQFF
TGCAGTGCTAGAGTTGCTAGCGGATACAATGAGCAGTTCTTC